These T cell receptor beta chains were read from a single sample in a study of cytomegalovirus exposure and HLA in healthy donors. Assay used: immunoSEQ multiplex PCR; TCRdb lists only in-frame clones, some missing. The repertoire holds roughly 80,000 clones, with approximately 91% as singletons. The sequencing input was PBMCs. The receptor source for this set is a man in his thirties or forties in good health and CMV-seronegative. Each CDR3 is given with its conserved first and last residue. A D gene is named only where the DNA matches it firmly. Clone size is shown for a subset of rows, as once, few, many or a class of expanded clone.

clone_size d_call j_call v_call cdr3_nt cdr3_aa
. TRBD2 TRBJ2-2 TRBV9 TGTGCCAGCAGCGTGCTAGCGGGAGTACCCGGGGAGCTGTTTTTT CASSVLAGVPGELFF
. . TRBJ2-5 TRBV7-2 TGTGCCAGCTCGGGGGGCGAGACCCAGTACTTC CASSGGETQYF
few TRBD2 TRBJ2-7 TRBV27 TGTGCCAGCAGTCCCATACTAGCGACCGTCTACGAGCAGTACTTC CASSPILATVYEQYF
. . TRBJ1-3 TRBV5-5 TGTGCCAGCAGCTACTTCGCGTCCGGAAACACCATATATTTT CASSYFASGNTIYF
. . TRBJ2-7 TRBV6-1 TGTGCCAGCACCACGACAGGCGATTCCTACGAGCAGTACTTC CASTTTGDSYEQYF
. . TRBJ1-5 TRBV9 TGTGCCAGCGGCGGAACAGGGCGCCAGCCCCAGCATTTT CASGGTGRQPQHF
. TRBD1 TRBJ2-5 TRBV7-6 TGTGCCAGCAGCTTAGGGGGACAGGGTCCAGAGACCCAGTACTTC CASSLGGQGPETQYF
once TRBD1 TRBJ2-1 TRBV28 TGTGCCAGCAGTGAGCCTGGGGGGACAGGGGCCTACAATGAGCAGTTCTTC CASSEPGGTGAYNEQFF
. TRBD2 TRBJ2-3 TRBV27 TGTGCCAGCAGTTTGCTAGCGGGGGGTTCGGATACGCAGTATTTT CASSLLAGGSDTQYF
. . TRBJ2-5 TRBV11-2 TGTGCCAGCAGCTCAGGGGATTCGGAGACCCAGTACTTC CASSSGDSETQYF
. . TRBJ2-7 TRBV29-1 TGCAGCACATGGTCAGGGTCAGACGAGCAGTACTTC CSTWSGSDEQYF
. TRBD1 TRBJ2-7 TRBV28 TGTGCCAGCAGGCCTCGACAGGGGACCTACGAGCAGTACTTC CASRPRQGTYEQYF
. . TRBJ1-5 TRBV2 TGTGCCAGCCGGAGGGCAGCAACAATCTATAGCAATCAGCCCCAGCATTTT CASRRAATIYSNQPQHF
. . TRBJ2-7 TRBV14 TGTGCCAGCAGCCAAGGCCCAATGTGGGCCGAGCAGTACTTC CASSQGPMWAEQYF
. TRBD1 TRBJ1-5 TRBV4-1 TGCGCCAGCAGCCAAGAAACAGGGGCTCAGCCCCAGCATTTT CASSQETGAQPQHF
. TRBD2 TRBJ2-1 TRBV9 TGTGCCAGCAGCGCCCCGGGAGGGGCGGGAGAGCGGCATGAGCAGTTCTTC CASSAPGGAGERHEQFF
. . TRBJ2-1 TRBV19 TGTGCCAGTAGTATCAGCCATCCAGGGGCCTATGAGCAGTTCTTC CASSISHPGAYEQFF
. . TRBJ1-4 TRBV9 TGTGCCAGCAGCGGGCCAAACCCCAATGAAAAACTGTTTTTT CASSGPNPNEKLFF
. TRBD2 TRBJ2-1 TRBV19 TGTGCCAGTAGTACCCAGGGACTAGCGGGAGCCGTACAGTTCTTC CASSTQGLAGAVQFF
. . TRBJ2-2 TRBV6-6 TGTGCCAGCATCCCGAGGGAGAGGGGAGGCACCGGGGAGCTGTTTTTT CASIPRERGGTGELFF
. . TRBJ2-7 TRBV4-2 TGTGCCAGCAGCCAAACATTACCGGGACAAGGGAACTACGAGCAGTACTTC CASSQTLPGQGNYEQYF
. TRBD2 TRBJ2-1 TRBV14 TGTGCCAGCAGTCCCCCGGGTAGAGCTAGCGGGAGGAGCAATGAGCAGTTCTTC CASSPPGRASGRSNEQFF
. . TRBJ2-3 TRBV7-3 TGTGCCAGCAGCTCCACTAGGGAGACGCAGTATTTT CASSSTRETQYF
. . TRBJ1-1 TRBV9 TGTGCCAGCAGCGTAGGGGGAGCTAGGGAAGCTTTCTTT CASSVGGAREAFF
few . TRBJ2-3 TRBV6-4 TGTGCCAGCAGTTCGCGAGAGACACCAGATACGCAGTATTTT CASSSRETPDTQYF
. TRBD2 TRBJ2-7 TRBV10-2 TGCGCCAGCGGGACTAGCGGGAGGAGTTACGAGCAGTACTTC CASGTSGRSYEQYF